This note documents a single T cell receptor (beta chain) sequence. Its antigen is not identified. The data are from a study of T cell repertoires in cytomegalovirus infection. The CDR3 consists of 14 residues. From germline, CDR1 is LGHDT and CDR2 YNNKEL (reference sequence). Trimming pared 2 bases from V and 3 bases from J, leaving 11 bases between. TCRdb re-derived calls from the reads in MiXCR, one entry per CDR3 protein. The table lists more than 250,000 distinct CDR3 sequences, approximately 25% of them singletons. The sequences come from cultured PBMCs, collected from culture after CMV antigen stimulation. The clonotype originates from a human donor in good health (CMV status not recorded). Some clones in this sample may be carry-over from other donors' samples. This chain links TRBV3-1 with TRBJ2-7; TRBD1 or TRBD2 may be the D gene (5 bases each). CDR3 region: CASSQPGANYEQYF. In nucleotides, the CDR3 is TGTGCCAGCAGCCAACCCGGGGCTAACTACGAGCAGTACTTC.